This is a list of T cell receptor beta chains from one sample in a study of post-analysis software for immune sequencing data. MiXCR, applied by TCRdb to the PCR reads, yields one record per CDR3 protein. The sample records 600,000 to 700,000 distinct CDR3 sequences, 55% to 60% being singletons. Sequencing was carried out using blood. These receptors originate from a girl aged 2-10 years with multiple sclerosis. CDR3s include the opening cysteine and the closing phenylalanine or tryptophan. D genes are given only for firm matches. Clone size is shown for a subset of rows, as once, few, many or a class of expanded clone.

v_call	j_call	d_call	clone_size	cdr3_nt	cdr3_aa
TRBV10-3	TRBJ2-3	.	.	TGTGCCATCAAAGCCGGAGGAACAGATACGCAGTATTTT	CAIKAGGTDTQYF
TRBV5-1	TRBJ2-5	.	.	TGCGCCAGCAGCACACCTCAAGAGACCCAGTACTTC	CASSTPQETQYF
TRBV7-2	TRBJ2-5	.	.	TGTGCCAGCAGGGAGTGGGGAGCGGAGACCCAGTACTTC	CASREWGAETQYF
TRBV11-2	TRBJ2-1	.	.	TGTGCCAGCAGCTTTCGGAAGGGGGAAGGTGACAATGAGCAGTTCTTC	CASSFRKGEGDNEQFF
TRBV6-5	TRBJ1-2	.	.	TGTGCCAGCAGTCCGCGGGGGGGAAGTGGCTACACCTTC	CASSPRGGSGYTF
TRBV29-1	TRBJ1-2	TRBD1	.	TGCAGCGTTGTCGACAGGGAGGGTGGCTACACCTTC	CSVVDREGGYTF
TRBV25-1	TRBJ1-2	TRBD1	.	TGTGCCAGCAGTGACCAGGGGGCTGTCTATGGCTACACCTTC	CASSDQGAVYGYTF
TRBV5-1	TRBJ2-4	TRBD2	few	TGCGCCAGCAAACCACTAGCGGAGACAGCAAAAAACATTCAGTACTTC	CASKPLAETAKNIQYF
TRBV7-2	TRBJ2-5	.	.	TGTGCCAGCAGCTTAAACGGTGGGAGAGGGGGAGAGACCCAGTACTTC	CASSLNGGRGGETQYF
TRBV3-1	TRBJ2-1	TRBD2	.	TGTGCCAGCAGCCAGGGGCGGGGGGGGTTCAATGAGCAGTTCTTC	CASSQGRGGFNEQFF
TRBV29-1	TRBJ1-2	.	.	TGCAGCGTGGACAGATCCGTTGGCGGCTACACCTTC	CSVDRSVGGYTF
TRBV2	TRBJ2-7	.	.	TGTGCCAGCACCCGGGGCCCCTTAACAAACGAGCAGTACTTC	CASTRGPLTNEQYF
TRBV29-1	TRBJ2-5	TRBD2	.	TGCAGCGCAGAAACTAGCGGGAGGGAGGACACCCAGTACTTC	CSAETSGREDTQYF
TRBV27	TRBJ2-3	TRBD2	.	TGTGCCAGCAGCGAACTTAGCGGGGGCTCAGATACGCAGTATTTT	CASSELSGGSDTQYF
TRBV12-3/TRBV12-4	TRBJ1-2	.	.	TGTGCCAGCAGTTCACAGGGAGTAAACTATGGCTACACCTTC	CASSSQGVNYGYTF
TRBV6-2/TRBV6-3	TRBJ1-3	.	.	TGTGCCAGCAGTTACTCGGACGGGAGAAACACCACATATTTT	CASSYSDGRNTTYF
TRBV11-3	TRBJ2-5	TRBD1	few	TGTGCCAGCAGCTTAGTGTTGGCTGGGACAGCCTCTAGTAGCAAGTACTTC	CASSLVLAGTASSSKYF